These 15 T cell receptor beta chains share one sample of origin, sequenced in a study of metastatic and nonmetastatic thyroid tumors. With MiXCR, TCRdb reprocessed the PCR reads. The sample includes approximately 10,000 clones, roughly 35% seen only once; the top ten take about 22%. All patients were untreated before thyroid surgery. Sequenced material: tumor tissue. The receptors originated from a female donor with papillary thyroid cancer or a benign thyroid nodule (not recorded which). Some clones in this sample may be carry-over from other donors' samples.

Concerning this clone itself: The junction departs from germline at one end; a sequencing error may be responsible. V gene TRBV12-3 or TRBV12-4 combines with J gene TRBJ2-5; a possible D gene is TRBD1 (6 bases). The CDR3 runs 13 residues. This CDR3 is CDSRRDTQETQYF. The DNA for the CDR3 is TGCGACAGCAGACGGGACACCCAAGAGACCCAGTACTTC.

This clone was counted at least ten times. This chain joins TRBV4-2 and TRBJ2-5; 12 bases are a match to TRBD2. The V and J ends lost 4 bases and 5 bases, in that order; junction bases with no gene match: 8. This CDR3 has 16 residues. Germline V lookup: CDR1 LGHNA, CDR2 YNFKEQ. The CDR3 bases are TGTGCCAGCAGCCTCCTGACTAGCGGGGGAAAGGAGACCCAGTACTTC. Its protein product is CASSLLTSGGKETQYF.

This rearrangement joins TRBV20-1 to TRBJ1-5; a possible D gene is TRBD1 (5 bases). CDR3 length equals 15 residues. Germline CDR1 DFQATT, CDR2 SNEGSKA (reference sequence). Trimming took 3 bases from V and 7 from J, leaving 19 bases between them. CDR3 loop: CSASLEGRASQPQHF. The CDR3 nucleotides are TGCAGTGCTAGTCTTGAGGGGAGGGCATCGCAGCCCCAGCATTTT.

The chain has TRBV7-2 and TRBJ2-6; D is uncertain. This CDR3 has 13 residues. Deletions cut 10 bases from V and 4 bases from J, with 11 bases between. In germline, CDR1 is SGHTA, CDR2 FQGNSA. CDR3 bases: TGTGCCACCCACATTGGAGGGGCCAACGTCCTGACTTTC. Translated, it gives CATHIGGANVLTF.

The chain combines TRBV11-3 with TRBJ2-2, with 7 positions matching TRBD1. Unmatched junction bases numbered 7, after V lost 5 bases and J lost 7 bases. Looked up from germline, CDR1 is SGHNT and CDR2 is YENEEA. This CDR3 has 14 residues. CDR3 nucleotide sequence: TGTGCCAGCAGCCCCAGGGGGTTAAACGGGGAGCTGTTTTTT. It codes for CASSPRGLNGELFF.

The chain has TRBV4-1 and TRBJ1-5; D gene unclear. The germline V and J ends were trimmed by 0 bases and 7 bases, with 7 bases remaining between them. Per germline, CDR1 MGHRA and CDR2 YSYEKL. This CDR3 is built from 13 residues. The DNA for the CDR3 is TGCGCCAGCAGCCAAGATCCCACACAGCCCCAGCATTTT. Amino acids: CASSQDPTQPQHF.

The rearrangement joins TRBV6-2 or TRBV6-3 to TRBJ1-6; D not resolved. Trimming pared 4 bases from V and 6 bases from J, leaving 16 bases between. Germline V CDR1 and CDR2: MNHEY, SVGEGT. This CDR3 region has 16 residues. The CDR3 loop is CASSSAGSSSNSPLHF. The DNA for the CDR3 is TGTGCCAGCAGTTCGGCAGGTAGTTCTAGTAATTCACCCCTCCACTTT.

This clone was recorded a few times. The rearrangement uses TRBV6-2 or TRBV6-3 and TRBJ2-7; D unresolved. V lost 4 bases and J 0 bases, leaving 10 bases between the germline ends. Germline V gene lookup returns CDR1 MNHEY and CDR2 SVGEGT. The CDR3 is made up of 14 amino acids. CDR3 in amino acids: CASSLLGGSYEQYF. DNA of the CDR3: TGTGCCAGCAGTTTACTCGGCGGCTCCTACGAGCAGTACTTC.

This clone has a handful of counts. The CDR3 loop is CASSYSLGRQGNSPLHF. The CDR3 coding sequence is TGTGCCAGCAGTTACTCCCTCGGGCGACAAGGAAATTCACCCCTCCACTTT. The chain has TRBV6-5 and TRBJ1-6; D uncertain. With 0 bases removed from V and 7 bases from J, the gap between germline ends came to 16 bases. The CDR3 totals 17 residues. Germline values: CDR1 MNHEY, CDR2 SVGAGI.

This CDR3 is CASSPPSRGEQYF. The CDR3 region has the DNA TGTGCCAGCTCACCACCGTCCAGGGGGGAGCAGTACTTC. The gene calls are TRBV18 and TRBJ2-7, with TRBD1 matching 7 bases. The V and J ends lost 0 bases and 7 bases, in that order; junction bases with no gene match: 3. The CDR3 extends over 13 amino acids. CDR1 and CDR2 (germline): KGHSH, LQKENI.

As for this clone: At one end the junction does not follow the germline gene, possibly because of a read error. V usage is TRBV19 and J usage is TRBJ2-3; D is possibly TRBD1 (6 bases). Germline V gene data show CDR1 as LNHDA and CDR2 as SQIVND (reference sequence). The CDR3 sequence is 13 residues long. The CDR3 coding sequence is TGTGCCATTAGTACGCCAGGGGCATATACGCAGTATTTT. Its protein is CAISTPGAYTQYF. Full variable domain (rest looked up from reference TRBV19 and TRBJ2-3): DGGITQSPKYLFRKEGQNVTLSCEQNLNHDAMYWYRQDPGQGLRLIYYSQIVNDFQKGDIAEGYSVSREKKESFPLTVTSAQKNPTAFYLCAISTPGAYTQYFGPGTRLTVL.

The chain links TRBV11-3 to TRBJ1-1; weak D call: TRBD1 (5 bases). Trimming took 5 bases from V and 6 from J, leaving 22 bases between them. The germline CDR1 and CDR2 sequences are SGHNT and YENEEA. The CDR3 totals 16 residues. CDR3 loop: CASSPPPGLGGAEAFF. CDR3 sequence (DNA): TGTGCCAGCAGCCCCCCACCGGGACTTGGGGGGGCTGAAGCTTTCTTT.

This clone is labeled medium-sized. This chain joins TRBV20-1 and TRBJ2-6; 7 bases line up with TRBD2. Trimming took 3 bases from V and 2 from J; bases not matched to a gene: 7. This CDR3 contains 16 residues. The germline gives CDR1 DFQATT, CDR2 SNEGSKA (reference sequence). The CDR3 sequence is CSASIGRGAGANVLTF. Written as DNA, the CDR3 is TGCAGTGCTAGTATTGGGAGGGGCGCTGGGGCCAACGTCCTGACTTTC.

Judged by abundance, this clone is medium-sized. This chain joins TRBV2 and TRBJ1-2; D is uncertain. The germline gives CDR1 SNHLY, CDR2 FYNNEI. Trimming removed 8 bases at V and 8 bases at J, with 24 bases between. This CDR3 spans 15 amino acids. The CDR3 sequence: CASSRTNIGYYGYTF. The CDR3 DNA follows: TGTGCCAGCTCTCGCACCAACATTGGATATTACGGCTACACCTTC. Combining the CDR3 with reference TRBV2 and TRBJ1-2 gives the whole variable domain EPEVTQTPSHQVTQMGQEVILRCVPISNHLYFYWYRQILGQKVEFLVSFYNNEISEKSEIFDDQFSVERPDGSNFTLKIRSTKLEDSAMYFCASSRTNIGYYGYTFGSGTRLTVV.

J is TRBJ1-3 and V is TRBV9; D gene ambiguous. The CDR3 loop spans 16 amino acids. The germline V gene has CDR1 SGDLS and CDR2 YYNGEE. Between the trimmed V and J ends, which lost 3 bases and 4 bases, there was a span of 17 bases. In DNA form, the CDR3 reads TGTGCCAGCAGCGGCCTCGGAGGGCCGATCGGAAACACCATATATTTT. This translates into CASSGLGGPIGNTIYF.